The clone carrying this T cell receptor (beta chain) was observed at least ten times. The data originate from a study of early T cells in non-severe SARS-CoV-2 infection. TCRdb used MiXCR to reprocess the 5' RACE reads, holding one entry per CDR3 protein. Among 90,000 to 100,000 distinct CDR3 sequences, about 12% were seen once, and the ten largest hold approximately 2.3%. The CDR3 runs to 17 residues. Germline V CDR1 and CDR2: SNHLY, FYNNEI. The V and J ends lost 2 bases and 1 base respectively, with 16 bases between them. The chain employs TRBV2 and TRBJ2-3; the D gene is possibly TRBD1 (6 bases). The sequencing input was whole blood. This receptor was taken from an adult who was a healthcare worker with PCR-confirmed SARS-CoV-2 infection or an uninfected control (not recorded which). The CDR3 loop is CASSERPGWGRTDTQYF. The CDR3 DNA reads as TGTGCCAGCAGTGAACGTCCGGGATGGGGGCGCACAGATACGCAGTATTTT.